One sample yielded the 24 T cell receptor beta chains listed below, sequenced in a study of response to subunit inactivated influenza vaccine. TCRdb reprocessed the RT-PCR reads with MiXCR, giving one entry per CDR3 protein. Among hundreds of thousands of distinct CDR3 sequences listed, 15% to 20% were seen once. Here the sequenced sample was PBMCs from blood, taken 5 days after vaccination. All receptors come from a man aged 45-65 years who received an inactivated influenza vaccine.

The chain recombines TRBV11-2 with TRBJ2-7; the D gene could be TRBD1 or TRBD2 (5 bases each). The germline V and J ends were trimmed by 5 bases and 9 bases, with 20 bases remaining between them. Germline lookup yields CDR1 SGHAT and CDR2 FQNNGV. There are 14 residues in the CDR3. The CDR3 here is CASSETWDGTRQYF. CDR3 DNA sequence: TGTGCCAGCAGCGAAACCTGGGACGGCACTCGGCAGTACTTC.

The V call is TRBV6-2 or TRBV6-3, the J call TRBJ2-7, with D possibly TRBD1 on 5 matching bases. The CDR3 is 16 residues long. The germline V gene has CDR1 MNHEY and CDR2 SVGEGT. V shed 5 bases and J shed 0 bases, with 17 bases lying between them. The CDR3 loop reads CASSPSPLTVSYEQYF. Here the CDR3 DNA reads TGTGCCAGCAGTCCGAGTCCGCTGACAGTCTCCTACGAGCAGTACTTC.

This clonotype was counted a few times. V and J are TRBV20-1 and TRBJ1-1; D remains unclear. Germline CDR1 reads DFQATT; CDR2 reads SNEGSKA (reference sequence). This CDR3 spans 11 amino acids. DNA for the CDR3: TGCAGAACGACGGACGGAAAAGAAGCTTTCTTT. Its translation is CRTTDGKEAFF.

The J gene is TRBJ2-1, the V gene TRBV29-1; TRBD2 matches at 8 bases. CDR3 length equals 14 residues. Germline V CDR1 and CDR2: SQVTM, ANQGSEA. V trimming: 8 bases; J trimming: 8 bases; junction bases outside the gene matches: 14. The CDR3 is CSPYGREVGDEQFF. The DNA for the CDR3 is TGCAGCCCCTACGGGAGGGAGGTTGGTGATGAGCAGTTCTTC.

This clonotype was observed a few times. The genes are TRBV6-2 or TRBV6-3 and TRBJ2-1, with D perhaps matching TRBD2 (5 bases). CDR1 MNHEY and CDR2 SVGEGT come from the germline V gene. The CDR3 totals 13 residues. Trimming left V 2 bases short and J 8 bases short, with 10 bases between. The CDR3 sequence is CASSYVGVDEQFF. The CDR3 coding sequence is TGTGCCAGCAGTTACGTGGGAGTCGATGAGCAGTTCTTC.

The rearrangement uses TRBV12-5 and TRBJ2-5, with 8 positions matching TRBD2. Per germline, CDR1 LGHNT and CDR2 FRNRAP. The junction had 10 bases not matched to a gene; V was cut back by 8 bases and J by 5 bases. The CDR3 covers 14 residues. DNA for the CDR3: TGTGCTAGTTCTAACGGGGGGGCTCCGGAGACCCAGTACTTC. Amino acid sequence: CASSNGGAPETQYF.

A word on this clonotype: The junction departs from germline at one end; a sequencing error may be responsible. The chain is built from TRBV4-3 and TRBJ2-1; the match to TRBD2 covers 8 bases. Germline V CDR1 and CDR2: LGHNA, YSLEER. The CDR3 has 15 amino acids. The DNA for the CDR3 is TGCGCCTGCAGCCCCGGGAGCGGGAGTTACAATGAGCAGTTCTTC. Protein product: CACSPGSGSYNEQFF.

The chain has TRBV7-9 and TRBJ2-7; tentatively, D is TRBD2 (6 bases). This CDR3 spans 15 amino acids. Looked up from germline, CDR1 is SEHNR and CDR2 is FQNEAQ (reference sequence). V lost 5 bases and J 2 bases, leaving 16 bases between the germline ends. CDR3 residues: CASSPAMGLAYEQYF. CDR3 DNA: TGTGCCAGCAGCCCAGCAATGGGACTGGCCTACGAGCAGTACTTC.

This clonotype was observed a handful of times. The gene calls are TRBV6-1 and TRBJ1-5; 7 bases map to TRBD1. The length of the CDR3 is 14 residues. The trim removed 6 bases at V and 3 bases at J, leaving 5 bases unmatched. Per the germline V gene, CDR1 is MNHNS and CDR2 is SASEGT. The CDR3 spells CASRKGAVNQPQHF. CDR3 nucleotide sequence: TGTGCCAGCAGAAAGGGGGCGGTCAATCAGCCCCAGCATTTT.

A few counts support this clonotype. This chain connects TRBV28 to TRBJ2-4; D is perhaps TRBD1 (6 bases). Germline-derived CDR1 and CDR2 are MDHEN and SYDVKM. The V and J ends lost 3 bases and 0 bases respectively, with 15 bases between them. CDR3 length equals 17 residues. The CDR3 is CASSFPATGIAKNIQYF. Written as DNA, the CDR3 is TGTGCCAGCAGTTTCCCTGCCACAGGGATAGCCAAAAACATTCAGTACTTC.

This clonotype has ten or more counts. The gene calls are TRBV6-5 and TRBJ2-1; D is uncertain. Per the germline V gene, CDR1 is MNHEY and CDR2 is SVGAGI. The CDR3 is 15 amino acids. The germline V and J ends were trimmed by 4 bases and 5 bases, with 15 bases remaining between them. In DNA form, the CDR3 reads TGTGCCAGCAGTTCCCGCCCGGCCCTTAACAATGAGCAGTTCTTC. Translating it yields CASSSRPALNNEQFF.

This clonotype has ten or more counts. The CDR3 nucleotides read TGTGCCAGCAGCCCCCGCCAGACAGGGTTTAAGGGCAATGAGCAGTTCTTC. This sequence encodes CASSPRQTGFKGNEQFF. V gene TRBV7-8 combines with J gene TRBJ2-1; 7 nucleotides align to TRBD1. The ends lost 5 bases at V and 6 bases at J; junction bases unmatched: 16. The CDR3 spans 17 residues. Germline values: CDR1 SGHVS, CDR2 FQNEAQ.

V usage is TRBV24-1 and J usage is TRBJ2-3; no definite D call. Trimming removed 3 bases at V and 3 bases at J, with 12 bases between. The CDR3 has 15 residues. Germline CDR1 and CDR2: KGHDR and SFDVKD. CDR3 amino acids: CATSDPSEPTDTQYF. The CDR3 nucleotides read TGTGCCACCAGTGATCCGTCTGAGCCAACAGATACGCAGTATTTT.

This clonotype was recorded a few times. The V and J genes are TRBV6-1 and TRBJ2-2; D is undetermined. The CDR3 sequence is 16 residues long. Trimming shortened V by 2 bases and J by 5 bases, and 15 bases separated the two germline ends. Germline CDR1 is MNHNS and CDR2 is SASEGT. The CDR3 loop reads CASSEPGGWRTGELFF. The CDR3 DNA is TGTGCCAGCAGTGAACCAGGCGGCTGGCGGACCGGGGAGCTGTTTTTT.

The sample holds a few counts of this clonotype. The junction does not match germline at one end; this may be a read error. The CDR3 loop is CSVRTVSTEYF. The CDR3 coding sequence is TGCAGCGTCAGAACTGTATCTACGGAGTATTTT. V is TRBV29-1 and J is TRBJ2-3, with D uncertain. CDR1 is SQVTM and CDR2 is ANQGSEA in the germline V gene. CDR3 length equals 11 residues.

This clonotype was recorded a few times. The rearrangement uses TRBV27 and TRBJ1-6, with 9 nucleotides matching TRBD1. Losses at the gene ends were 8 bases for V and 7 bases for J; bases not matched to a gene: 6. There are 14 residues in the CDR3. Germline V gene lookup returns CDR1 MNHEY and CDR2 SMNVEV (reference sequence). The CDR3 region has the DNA TGTGCCAGCTGGGGGACAGGGAGGAATTCACCCCTCCACTTT. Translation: CASWGTGRNSPLHF.

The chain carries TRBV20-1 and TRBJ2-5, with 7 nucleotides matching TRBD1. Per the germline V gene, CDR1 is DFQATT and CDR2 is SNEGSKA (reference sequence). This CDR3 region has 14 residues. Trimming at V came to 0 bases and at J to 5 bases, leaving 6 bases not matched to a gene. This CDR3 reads CSARERQGWETQYF. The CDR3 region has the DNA TGCAGTGCTAGAGAGCGACAGGGCTGGGAGACCCAGTACTTC.

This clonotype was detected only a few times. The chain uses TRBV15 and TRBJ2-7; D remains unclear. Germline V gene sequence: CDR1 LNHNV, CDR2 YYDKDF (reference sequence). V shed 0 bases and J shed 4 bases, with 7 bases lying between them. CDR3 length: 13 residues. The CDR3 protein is CATSRENIYEQYF. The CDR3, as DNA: TGTGCCACCAGCAGAGAGAACATTTACGAGCAGTACTTC.

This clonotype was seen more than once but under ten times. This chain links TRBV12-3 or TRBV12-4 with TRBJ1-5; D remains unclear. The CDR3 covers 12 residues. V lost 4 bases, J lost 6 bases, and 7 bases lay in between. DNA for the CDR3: TGTGCCAGCAGTTCCAGACCTCAGCCCCAGCATTTT. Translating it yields CASSSRPQPQHF.

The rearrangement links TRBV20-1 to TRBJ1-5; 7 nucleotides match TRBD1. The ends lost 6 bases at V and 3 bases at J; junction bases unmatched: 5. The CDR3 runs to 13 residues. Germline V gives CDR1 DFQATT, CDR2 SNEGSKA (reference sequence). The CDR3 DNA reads TGCAGTGCCTTAGGGACAGTCAATCAGCCCCAGCATTTT. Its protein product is CSALGTVNQPQHF.

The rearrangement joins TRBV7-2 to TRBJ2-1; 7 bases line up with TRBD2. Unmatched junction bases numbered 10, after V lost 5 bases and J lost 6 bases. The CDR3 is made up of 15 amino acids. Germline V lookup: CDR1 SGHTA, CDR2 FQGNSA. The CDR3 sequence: CASSHRSTSPNEQFF. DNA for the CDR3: TGTGCCAGCAGCCACCGTTCGACTAGCCCCAATGAGCAGTTCTTC.

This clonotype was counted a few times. The CDR3 reads CTLRTGDNEQFF. The DNA of the CDR3 is TGCACCCTACGGACAGGGGACAATGAGCAGTTCTTC. The chain employs TRBV29-1 and TRBJ2-1, with 9 bases that match TRBD1. The CDR3 length is 12 residues. Germline V gene sequence: CDR1 SQVTM, CDR2 ANQGSEA.

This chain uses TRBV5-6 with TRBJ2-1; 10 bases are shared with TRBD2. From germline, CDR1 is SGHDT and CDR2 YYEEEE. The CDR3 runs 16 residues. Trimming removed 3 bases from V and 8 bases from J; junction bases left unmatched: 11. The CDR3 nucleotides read TGTGCCAGCAGCTCGGCTAGCGGGAGAAGGGCCGATGAGCAGTTCTTC. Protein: CASSSASGRRADEQFF.

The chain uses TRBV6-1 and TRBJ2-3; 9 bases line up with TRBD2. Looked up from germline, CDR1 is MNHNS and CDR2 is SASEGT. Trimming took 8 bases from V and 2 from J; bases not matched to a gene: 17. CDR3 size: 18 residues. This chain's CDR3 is CASPGASAGGRHTDTQYF. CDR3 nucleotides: TGTGCCAGCCCCGGGGCCAGCGCGGGGGGGAGACACACAGATACGCAGTATTTT.